This record concerns one T cell receptor beta chain sequence. The antigen remains unidentified. The sample belongs to a study of early T cells in non-severe SARS-CoV-2 infection. Study results and limitations: Anti-spike CD8 specificities were favored by VDJdb matching, whose results missed private and CD4 specificities.

Tagging with unique molecular identifiers was applied to individual cDNA molecules. MiXCR was run by TCRdb on the 5' RACE reads, yielding one entry per CDR3 protein. The repertoire holds approximately 76,000 distinct CDR3 sequences, with approximately 10% as singletons. Germline lookup yields CDR1 LGHNA and CDR2 YNFKEQ. The germline V and J ends were trimmed by 0 bases and 6 bases, with 10 bases remaining between them. The CDR3 covers 14 residues. The clonotype was recovered from an adult who was a healthcare worker with PCR-confirmed SARS-CoV-2 infection or an uninfected control (not recorded which). The chain has TRBV4-2 and TRBJ2-3; D remains unclear. What was sequenced was whole blood. The CDR3 here is CASSQDIGDDTQYF. The CDR3, as DNA: TGTGCCAGCAGCCAAGATATAGGAGACGATACGCAGTATTTT.